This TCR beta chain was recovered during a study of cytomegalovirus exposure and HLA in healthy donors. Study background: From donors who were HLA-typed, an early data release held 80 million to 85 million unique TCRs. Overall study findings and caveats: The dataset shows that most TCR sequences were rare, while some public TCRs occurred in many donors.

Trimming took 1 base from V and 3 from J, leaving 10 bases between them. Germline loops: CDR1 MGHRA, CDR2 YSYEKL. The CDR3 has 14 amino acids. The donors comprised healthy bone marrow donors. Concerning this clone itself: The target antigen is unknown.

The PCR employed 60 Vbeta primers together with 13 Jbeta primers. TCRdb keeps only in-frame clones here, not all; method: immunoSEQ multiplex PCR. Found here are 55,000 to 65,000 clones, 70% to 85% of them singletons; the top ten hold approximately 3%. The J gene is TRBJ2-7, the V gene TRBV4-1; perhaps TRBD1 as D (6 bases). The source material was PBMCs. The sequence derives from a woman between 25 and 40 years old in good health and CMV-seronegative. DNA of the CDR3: TGCGCCAGCAGCCAAGGAGGGACAATCTACGAGCAGTACTTC. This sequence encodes CASSQGGTIYEQYF.